A selection of T cell receptor beta chains follows, all from one sample in a study of T cell clonotyping in hematopoietic cell transplantation. Assay: immunoSEQ multiplex PCR; the TCRdb copy retains only in-frame clones and omits some. This sample has 17,000 or so clones, with about 71% found just once. Sequenced material: peripheral blood mononuclear cells. The receptors here all came from a woman aged 55 to 70 in good health. Some clones in this sample may be carry-over from other donors' samples. Each CDR3 is given with its conserved first and last residue. Each record gives: J gene, V gene, CDR3 protein.

J gene: TRBJ2-3
V gene: TRBV19
CDR3 protein: CASSTRGRGTDTQYF

J gene: TRBJ2-7
V gene: TRBV19
CDR3 protein: CASKGQGLGEQYF

J gene: TRBJ2-1
V gene: TRBV29-1
CDR3 protein: CSVDGTGVYNEQFF

J gene: TRBJ1-1
V gene: TRBV30
CDR3 protein: CAWSHNRNTEAFF

J gene: TRBJ1-6
V gene: TRBV6-5
CDR3 protein: CASSVGQGYSPLHF

J gene: TRBJ2-2
V gene: TRBV28
CDR3 protein: CASSPEFRRAGTGELFF

J gene: TRBJ1-4
V gene: TRBV6-1
CDR3 protein: CASSEAREKLFF

J gene: TRBJ1-1
V gene: TRBV6-5
CDR3 protein: CASLNPKDTEAFF

J gene: TRBJ1-2
V gene: TRBV30
CDR3 protein: CAWSVGSDGNYGYTF

J gene: TRBJ2-3
V gene: TRBV6-5
CDR3 protein: CASGASSGTDTQYF

J gene: TRBJ1-2
V gene: TRBV28
CDR3 protein: CASSPTGGYGYTF

J gene: TRBJ2-7
V gene: TRBV13
CDR3 protein: CASSSNDQLYEQYF

J gene: TRBJ1-1
V gene: TRBV4-2
CDR3 protein: CASSQGGGKQGTLRNTEAFF

J gene: TRBJ1-1
V gene: TRBV6-5
CDR3 protein: CASSYGRYTEAFF

J gene: TRBJ1-2
V gene: TRBV5-1
CDR3 protein: CASSWEGDGYTF

J gene: TRBJ2-3
V gene: TRBV28
CDR3 protein: CASSLTDTQYF

J gene: TRBJ2-1
V gene: TRBV29-1
CDR3 protein: CSVDPSGTSLEQFF

J gene: TRBJ1-5
V gene: TRBV7-2
CDR3 protein: CASSWGGQVGNQPQHF

J gene: TRBJ2-1
V gene: TRBV28
CDR3 protein: CASKPTPGGSLYNEQFF

J gene: TRBJ1-5
V gene: TRBV30
CDR3 protein: CAWSDRAMQPQHF

J gene: TRBJ2-7
V gene: TRBV7-2
CDR3 protein: CASSSPGGRREQYF

J gene: TRBJ2-1
V gene: TRBV30
CDR3 protein: CAWNEQFF

J gene: TRBJ1-3
V gene: TRBV7-9
CDR3 protein: CASSYADKNSGNTIYF

J gene: TRBJ1-5
V gene: TRBV2
CDR3 protein: CASRGQGATQPQHF

J gene: TRBJ2-3
V gene: TRBV30
CDR3 protein: CAWIPDSAKTDTQYF

J gene: TRBJ1-2
V gene: TRBV4-1
CDR3 protein: CASSQDLGTGGAGGYTF

J gene: TRBJ2-1
V gene: TRBV7-7
CDR3 protein: CASSSGTSGLEGQFF

J gene: TRBJ2-3
V gene: TRBV7-8
CDR3 protein: CASSPLDTQYF

J gene: TRBJ1-5
V gene: TRBV19
CDR3 protein: CASRTYLGSNQPQHF

J gene: TRBJ1-1
V gene: TRBV6-5
CDR3 protein: CASSSSTHRGSSEAFF